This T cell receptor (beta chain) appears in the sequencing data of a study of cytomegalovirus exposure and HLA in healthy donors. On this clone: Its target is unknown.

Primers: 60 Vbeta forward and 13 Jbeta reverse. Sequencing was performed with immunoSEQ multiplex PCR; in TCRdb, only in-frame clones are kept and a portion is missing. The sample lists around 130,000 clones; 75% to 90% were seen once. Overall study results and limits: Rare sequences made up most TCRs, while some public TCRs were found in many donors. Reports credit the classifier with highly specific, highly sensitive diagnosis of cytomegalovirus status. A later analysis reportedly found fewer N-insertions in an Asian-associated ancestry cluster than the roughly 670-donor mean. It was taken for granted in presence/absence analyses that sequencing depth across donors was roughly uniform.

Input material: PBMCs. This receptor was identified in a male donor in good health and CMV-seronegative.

Here the CDR3 reads CASSPEDRGDNEQFF. CDR3 nucleotides: TGTGCCAGCAGCCCCGAGGACAGGGGAGACAATGAGCAGTTCTTC. The V and J genes are TRBV6-5 and TRBJ2-1, with 9 bases matching TRBD1. J was trimmed by 5 bases and V by 6 bases; bases with no gene match: 8. Germline values: CDR1 MNHEY, CDR2 SVGAGI. The CDR3 is 15 amino acids.